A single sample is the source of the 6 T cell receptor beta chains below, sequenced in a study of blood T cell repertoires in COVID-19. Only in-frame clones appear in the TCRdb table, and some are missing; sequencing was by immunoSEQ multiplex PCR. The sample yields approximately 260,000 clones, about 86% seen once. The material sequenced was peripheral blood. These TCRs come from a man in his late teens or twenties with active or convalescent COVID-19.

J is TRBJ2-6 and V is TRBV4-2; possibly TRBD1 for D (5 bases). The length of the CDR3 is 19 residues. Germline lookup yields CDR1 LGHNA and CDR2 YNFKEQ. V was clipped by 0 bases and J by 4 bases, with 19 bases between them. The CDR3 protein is CASSQEVPQVQGGANVLTF. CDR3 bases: TGTGCCAGCAGCCAAGAGGTCCCACAGGTCCAAGGCGGGGCCAACGTCCTGACTTTC.

The CDR3 sequence is CASSIELRSGYTF. CDR3 nucleotide sequence: TGTGCCAGCAGCATCGAGCTGAGGTCTGGCTACACCTTC. V usage is TRBV6-2 or TRBV6-3 and J usage is TRBJ1-2; D gene ambiguous. The CDR3 has 13 amino acids. Deletions cut 6 bases from V and 7 bases from J, with 15 bases between. Germline V gene sequence: CDR1 MNHEY, CDR2 SVGEGT.

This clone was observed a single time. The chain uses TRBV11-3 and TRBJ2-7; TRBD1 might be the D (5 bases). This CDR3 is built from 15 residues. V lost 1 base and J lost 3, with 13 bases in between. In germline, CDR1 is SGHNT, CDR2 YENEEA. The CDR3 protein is CASSLGGDGVYEQYF. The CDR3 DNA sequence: TGTGCCAGCAGCTTAGGGGGCGATGGGGTCTACGAGCAGTACTTC.

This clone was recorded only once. CDR3 loop: CATQAGTDTDTQYF. Here the CDR3 DNA reads TGCGCCACCCAAGCCGGGACAGACACAGATACGCAGTATTTT. This chain joins TRBV10-1 and TRBJ2-3; 7 bases map to TRBD1. The junction had 9 bases not matched to a gene; V was cut back by 10 bases and J by 2 bases. The germline V gene encodes CDR1 WNHNN and CDR2 SYGVQD (reference sequence). The CDR3 spans 14 residues.

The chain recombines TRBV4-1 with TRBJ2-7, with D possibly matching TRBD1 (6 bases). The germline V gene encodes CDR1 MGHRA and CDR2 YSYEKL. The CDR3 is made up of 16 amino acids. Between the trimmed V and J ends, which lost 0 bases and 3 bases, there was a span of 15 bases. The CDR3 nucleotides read TGCGCCAGCAGCCAAGATCTGGGGGCAGACCTCTACGAGCAGTACTTC. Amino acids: CASSQDLGADLYEQYF.

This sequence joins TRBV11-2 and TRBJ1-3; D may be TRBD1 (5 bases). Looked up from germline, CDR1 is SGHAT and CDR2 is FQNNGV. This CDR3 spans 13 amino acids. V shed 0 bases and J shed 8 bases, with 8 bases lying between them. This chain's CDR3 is CASSLERGDTIYF. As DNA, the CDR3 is TGTGCCAGCAGCTTAGAAAGGGGCGACACCATATATTTT.